A selection of T cell receptor beta chains follows, all from one sample in a study of PD-L1 blockade in urothelial cancer. Assay used: immunoSEQ multiplex PCR; TCRdb lists only in-frame clones, some missing. The sample has some 75,000 clones, approximately 90% seen once. This sample comprised PBMCs, obtained around atezolizumab (anti-PD-L1) treatment. Source of these receptors: an elderly woman with urothelial cancer. CDR3s leave out the opening cysteine and the closing phenylalanine or tryptophan.

>TRBV10-3|TRBJ2-1
AISRGPGNEQF
>TRBV29-1|TRBJ1-2
SVEETGWYGYT
>TRBV5-6|TRBJ2-7
ASSLLQLAGSEQY
>TRBV2|TRBJ1-3
ASAAGGFSGNTIY
>TRBV6-5|TRBJ2-5
ASSYVQWETQY
>TRBV19|TRBJ2-7
ASSIPGAPSYEQY
>TRBV25-1|TRBJ2-1
ASSAEARLYNEQF
>TRBV15|TRBJ2-5
ATSRDTGIGETQY
>TRBV28|TRBJ2-3
ASSWTSGFMGDTQY
>TRBV5-1|TRBJ2-2
ASSLKLAGGSTGELF
>TRBV6-5|TRBJ1-4
ASSPGRQYGTLF
>TRBV15|TRBJ1-5
ATSAVGGNQPQH
>TRBV25-1|TRBJ2-7
ASSEQDYEQY
>TRBV28|TRBJ1-1
ASSPVGPEAF
>TRBV30|TRBJ2-7
ASDTGAYEQY
>TRBV11-3|TRBJ1-3
ASSLGPGNTIY
>TRBV19|TRBJ2-1
ASSPRTSPHNEQF
>TRBV6-5|TRBJ1-5
ASRPTGLGNQPQH
>TRBV5-5|TRBJ2-5
ASSLGGALTKGTQY
>TRBV27|TRBJ2-7
ASSLGRTGLSGEQY
>TRBV10-1|TRBJ2-1
ASSESGGGDEQF
>TRBV11-2|TRBJ1-2
ASSPPGLPVYGYT
>TRBV10-1|TRBJ2-7
ASSEAGMAGEQY
>TRBV15|TRBJ2-7
ATSKGQGYEQY
>TRBV28|TRBJ1-5
ASSLGRGNQPQH
>TRBV29-1|TRBJ2-1
SARSGLAGPTSSYNEQF
>TRBV5-1|TRBJ1-1
ASSVARENTEAF
>TRBV7-2|TRBJ2-5
ASSSGWRESETQY
>TRBV11-3|TRBJ2-7
ASSLKEPPSSYEQY
>TRBV4-1|TRBJ1-2
ASNPTTVSNYGYT
>TRBV7-3|TRBJ2-1
ASSRGGWSPRGNEQF
>TRBV7-8|TRBJ2-5
ASSLGQGQETQY
>TRBV14|TRBJ1-4
ASSPPGTDNEKLF
>TRBV10-2|TRBJ2-7
ATSSSGRASEQY
>TRBV30|TRBJ2-1
AWSAELVVYNEQF
>TRBV30|TRBJ1-2
AWSNRALYGYT
>TRBV2|TRBJ1-3
ASRQRSSGNTIY
>TRBV30|TRBJ1-1
AWRTGTPEAF
>TRBV6-1|TRBJ1-4
ASTDFRGKEKLF
>TRBV9|TRBJ1-1
ASSVGRARSTEAF
>TRBV27|TRBJ1-1
ASTRVRGTEAF
>TRBV28|TRBJ2-1
ASSSRAGASYNEQF
>TRBV5-1|TRBJ1-1
ASSPGYGTGGYSAEAF
>TRBV13|TRBJ2-3
ASSSTSGNTQY